The sample holds many counts of the clone carrying this TCR beta chain. The antigen is not known. This sample was taken from a study of response to subunit inactivated influenza vaccine. Study results and caveats: Authors suggested seasonal influenza vaccinations each recruit few new T cells.

TCRdb recomputed calls from the RT-PCR reads with MiXCR, one row per CDR3 protein. The data show hundreds of thousands of distinct CDR3 sequences, around a sixth seen once. The CDR3 has 18 amino acids. The V gene end was trimmed by 2 bases and the J gene end by 2 bases; junction bases not matched to a gene: 9. The germline gives CDR1 SGHVS, CDR2 FNYEAQ. This chain uses TRBV7-6 with TRBJ2-1, with 10 bases matching TRBD2. The receptor was isolated from a middle-aged man who received an inactivated influenza vaccine. The sequencing used PBMCs from blood, collected less than 6 days after vaccination. The CDR3 protein is CASSLRTSGVGTYNEQFF. CDR3 DNA: TGTGCCAGCAGCTTACGCACTAGCGGGGTCGGGACCTACAATGAGCAGTTCTTC.